This T cell receptor beta chain emerged from a study of graft-versus-host responses after intestinal transplantation. The CDR3 covers 15 residues. V was clipped by 5 bases and J by 4 bases, with 15 bases between them. From germline, CDR1 is SGHAT and CDR2 FQNNGV. Only in-frame clones appear in the TCRdb table, and some are missing; sequencing was by immunoSEQ multiplex PCR. The sample holds 6,500 to 7,500 clones, 20% to 25% seen once. Notes on the study in general: Some patients had graft-donor T cell macrochimerism, and their allografts showed high graft-versus-host to host-versus-graft clonal ratios.

The clonotype comes from a human patient who was an organ donor for intestinal transplantation. The J gene is TRBJ2-1, the V gene TRBV11-2; the D gene is possibly TRBD2 (5 bases). This sample comprised alloreactive CD4+ T cells from a mixed lymphocyte reaction culture, obtained before transplantation. Subset here: CFSE-low proliferating T cells sorted from approximately six-day pre-transplant mixed lymphocyte reaction (GvH or HvG direction). In nucleotides, the CDR3 is TGTGCCAGCAGCACCATGGGGAGCGGATACAATGAGCAGTTCTTC. It specifies CASSTMGSGYNEQFF. Full variable domain (outside the CDR3, taken from reference TRBV11-2 and TRBJ2-1): EAGVAQSPRYKIIEKRQSVAFWCNPISGHATLYWYQQILGQGPKLLIQFQNNGVVDDSQLPKDRFSAERLKGVDSTLKIQPAKLEDSAVYLCASSTMGSGYNEQFFGPGTRLTVL.